The 23 T cell receptor beta chains reported below all come from one sample, sequenced in a study of blood T cells in healthy people across ages. A second roughly 7 to 12 cycle PCR used barcoded and J-beta primers. TCRdb redid the calling of the 5' RACE reads with MiXCR, one entry per CDR3 protein. This repertoire shows 800,000 or so distinct CDR3 sequences, roughly 25% found once; its top ten account for approximately 4%. This same sample was also taken into another study, of T cells of mothers and their children.

Sequences were obtained from blood. Source of these receptors: a boy younger than 18 in good health.

CDR3 in amino acids: CASSRQGAFNQPQHF. CDR3 in DNA: TGTGCCAGCAGCAGACAGGGGGCTTTCAATCAGCCCCAGCATTTT. The V and J genes are TRBV12-3 or TRBV12-4 and TRBJ1-5; the match to TRBD1 covers 10 bases. With 6 bases clipped from V and 3 bases from J, the junction kept 5 bases outside the gene matches. The CDR3 contains 15 residues.

The chain has TRBV15 and TRBJ1-3; D call uncertain. In germline, CDR1 is LNHNV, CDR2 YYDKDF (reference sequence). Trimming removed 1 base from V and 1 base from J, with 5 bases in between. This CDR3 region has 14 residues. Here the CDR3 reads CATSRGVSGNTIYF. The CDR3 DNA is TGTGCCACCAGCAGAGGGGTTTCTGGAAACACCATATATTTT.

This chain connects TRBV18 to TRBJ2-7; tentatively, D is TRBD1 or TRBD2 (5 bases each). CDR3 length: 16 amino acids. Looked up from germline, CDR1 is KGHSH and CDR2 is LQKENI. Deletions cut 1 base from V and 2 bases from J, with 15 bases between. The CDR3 reads CASSPLYRDLAYEQYF. The CDR3 DNA sequence: TGTGCCAGCTCACCACTGTACCGGGACCTTGCCTACGAGCAGTACTTC.

This clonotype was seen a few times. The rearrangement links TRBV20-1 to TRBJ1-5, with TRBD1 as a possible D gene (5 bases). With 6 bases removed from V and 2 bases from J, the gap between germline ends came to 8 bases. Per the germline V gene, CDR1 is DFQATT and CDR2 is SNEGSKA (reference sequence). The CDR3 loop spans 12 amino acids. The CDR3 sequence: CSAGAGNQPQHF. CDR3 coding DNA: TGCAGTGCCGGGGCCGGCAATCAGCCCCAGCATTTT.

The chain uses TRBV6-1 and TRBJ1-2, with unresolved D. Per germline, CDR1 MNHNS and CDR2 SASEGT. The CDR3 has 12 amino acids. V dropped 7 bases and J dropped 4 bases, with 10 bases sitting between them. The CDR3: CASMFGIYGYTF. The CDR3 bases are TGTGCCAGCATGTTCGGAATCTATGGCTACACCTTC.

The chain links TRBV6-2 or TRBV6-3 to TRBJ1-1, with TRBD1 matching over 8 bases. The junction had 6 bases not matched to a gene; V was cut back by 9 bases and J by 3 bases. This CDR3 is built from 13 residues. Germline assignment: CDR1 MNHEY and CDR2 SVGEGT. The CDR3 reads CASRTGHYTEAFF. For the CDR3, the DNA is TGTGCCAGTCGGACAGGGCACTACACTGAAGCTTTCTTT.

J is TRBJ1-4 and V is TRBV20-1, with D maybe TRBD1 (5 bases). CDR1 is DFQATT, CDR2 SNEGSKA, per germline (reference sequence). Trimming removed 0 bases from V and 2 bases from J, with 7 bases in between. The CDR3 has 14 amino acids. Written as DNA, the CDR3 is TGCAGTGCTAGAGATCAGGGTACTAATGAAAAACTGTTTTTT. Protein: CSARDQGTNEKLFF.

V is TRBV7-6 and J is TRBJ2-5; no firm D call. Per the germline V gene, CDR1 is SGHVS and CDR2 is FNYEAQ. Deletions cut 1 base from V and 5 bases from J, with 8 bases between. The CDR3 is 13 amino acids. The CDR3 nucleotides are TGTGCCAGCAGCTTAGAAGTGGTGGAGACCCAGTACTTC. Residues: CASSLEVVETQYF.

The V and J genes are TRBV27 and TRBJ1-1; possibly TRBD1 for D (5 bases). Trimming removed 5 bases at V and 8 bases at J, with 21 bases between. Germline V gene sequence: CDR1 MNHEY, CDR2 SMNVEV (reference sequence). The CDR3 has 15 residues. CDR3 nucleotides: TGTGCCAGCAGTCCCCGGGGAGGGGCCGTCGGGGAAGCTTTCTTT. Amino acids: CASSPRGGAVGEAFF.

This rearrangement joins TRBV27 to TRBJ1-5, with a weak D call TRBD1 (5 bases). V was pared by 5 bases and J by 6 bases, with 11 bases between. CDR1 is MNHEY and CDR2 is SMNVEV in the germline V gene (reference sequence). The length of the CDR3 is 13 residues. This CDR3 reads CASSTSGRQPQHF. CDR3 nucleotides: TGTGCCAGCAGTACCTCAGGGCGTCAGCCCCAGCATTTT.

This clonotype was seen a few times. The J gene is TRBJ1-6, the V gene TRBV6-1; TRBD1 agrees at 7 bases. Looked up from germline, CDR1 is MNHNS and CDR2 is SASEGT. The CDR3 sequence is 14 residues long. The V and J ends lost 3 bases and 10 bases, in that order; junction bases with no gene match: 6. Written as DNA, the CDR3 is TGTGCCAGCAGTGAGGGACAGTTAGGGTCACCCCTCCACTTT. It yields the protein CASSEGQLGSPLHF.

This clonotype was recorded a few times. The V and J genes are TRBV7-2 and TRBJ1-2; TRBD1 agrees at 9 bases. V dropped 5 bases and J dropped 4; count of bases not matched to a gene: 5. Germline values: CDR1 SGHTA, CDR2 FQGNSA. The CDR3 totals 14 residues. The CDR3 sequence is CASSHRDRVYGYTF. In nucleotides, the CDR3 is TGTGCCAGCAGCCACCGGGACAGGGTCTATGGCTACACCTTC.

This sequence joins TRBV28 and TRBJ1-2; 8 bases agree with TRBD1. Germline CDR1 is MDHEN and CDR2 is SYDVKM. This CDR3 is 18 amino acids long. Trimming removed 8 bases from V and 0 bases from J; junction bases left unmatched: 17. CDR3 sequence reads: CASERSVGDRRPNYGYTF. CDR3 DNA sequence: TGTGCCAGCGAGCGAAGTGTAGGGGACAGGCGACCTAACTATGGCTACACCTTC.

With respect to this clonotype: Compared with germline, one end of the junction differs, possibly owing to a read error. The V and J genes are TRBV28 and TRBJ2-5; D call uncertain. Germline CDR1 MDHEN, CDR2 SYDVKM. CDR3 size: 14 residues. The chain's CDR3 is CASSQADGRETRYF. CDR3 in DNA: TGTGCCAGCAGTCAAGCCGACGGACGAGAGACCCGGTACTTC. Using reference TRBV28 and TRBJ2-5 for the parts outside the CDR3, the full variable domain is DVKVTQSSRYLVKRTGEKVFLECVQDMDHENMFWYRQDPGLGLRLIYFSYDVKMKEKGDIPEGYSVSREKKERFSLILESASTNQTSMYLCASSQADGRETRYFGPGTRLLVL.

The gene calls are TRBV19 and TRBJ1-3; weak D call: TRBD1 (5 bases). Germline V gene data show CDR1 as LNHDA and CDR2 as SQIVND (reference sequence). Trimming took off 5 bases at V and 3 bases at J, with 11 bases between the two ends. This CDR3 spans 14 amino acids. This CDR3 is CASSAGPLGNTIYF. CDR3 DNA sequence: TGTGCCAGTAGTGCGGGACCTCTTGGAAACACCATATATTTT.

The rearrangement links TRBV6-5 to TRBJ2-7; 8 positions match TRBD1. The ends lost 2 bases at V and 2 bases at J; junction bases unmatched: 2. This CDR3 is built from 14 residues. In germline, CDR1 is MNHEY, CDR2 SVGAGI. CDR3 DNA: TGTGCCAGCAGTTACGGACAGGGTACCTACGAGCAGTACTTC. It codes for CASSYGQGTYEQYF.

V and J are TRBV7-9 and TRBJ2-3; 8 bases are shared with TRBD1. This CDR3 contains 16 residues. From germline, CDR1 is SEHNR and CDR2 FQNEAQ (reference sequence). V dropped 5 bases and J dropped 2; count of bases not matched to a gene: 9. CDR3 sequence: CASSPTGTGDTDTQYF. The CDR3 coding sequence is TGTGCCAGCAGCCCAACCGGGACAGGAGACACAGATACGCAGTATTTT.

This sequence joins TRBV7-2 and TRBJ1-4; D not certain. CDR3 size: 13 residues. The germline V and J ends were trimmed by 1 base and 8 bases, with 8 bases remaining between them. CDR1 is SGHTA and CDR2 is FQGNSA in the germline V gene. This CDR3 reads CASSLDQGEKLFF. In DNA form, the CDR3 reads TGTGCCAGCAGCTTAGATCAAGGCGAAAAACTGTTTTTT.

This clonotype has just a few counts. V usage is TRBV6-5 and J usage is TRBJ2-7; D is undetermined. Germline V gene lookup returns CDR1 MNHEY and CDR2 SVGAGI. There are 14 residues in the CDR3. Trimming removed 0 bases at V and 1 base at J, with 7 bases between. DNA of the CDR3: TGTGCCAGCAGTTACTCGCCAGGATCCTACGAGCAGTACTTC. This sequence encodes CASSYSPGSYEQYF.

This clonotype has a handful of counts. The gene calls are TRBV20-1 and TRBJ1-4; D is perhaps TRBD1 (5 bases). The V end was cut by 5 bases, the J end by 4 bases, with 8 bases between. Germline lookup yields CDR1 DFQATT and CDR2 SNEGSKA (reference sequence). The CDR3 spans 12 residues. The CDR3 DNA reads as TGCAGTGCTCCGGGGGGTAATGAAAAACTGTTTTTT. Translating it yields CSAPGGNEKLFF.

There are a few counts of this clonotype. This chain links TRBV12-3 or TRBV12-4 with TRBJ2-7, with unresolved D. The CDR3 loop spans 12 amino acids. V shed 5 bases and J shed 5 bases, with 10 bases lying between them. Here the CDR3 reads CASSARRDEQYF. CDR3 coding DNA: TGTGCCAGCAGTGCCCGTAGGGACGAGCAGTACTTC.

The V gene is TRBV6-5, the J gene TRBJ2-7; the match to TRBD1 covers 8 bases. Germline CDR1 MNHEY, CDR2 SVGAGI. J lost 6 bases, V lost 5 bases, and 6 bases had no gene match. The CDR3 covers 13 residues. CDR3 protein: CASSAQGAIEQYF. CDR3 bases: TGTGCCAGCAGTGCTCAGGGGGCTATCGAGCAGTACTTC.

This clonotype has a handful of counts. The V and J genes are TRBV29-1 and TRBJ1-2; maybe TRBD1 (6 bases). V was clipped by 3 bases and J by 10 bases, with 15 bases between them. This CDR3 has 12 residues. The germline CDR1 and CDR2 sequences are SQVTM and ANQGSEA. CDR3 residues: CSVEVQGFDYTF. DNA of the CDR3: TGCAGCGTTGAGGTACAGGGCTTTGACTACACCTTC.